This TCR beta chain was obtained from a study of technical replicates of blood from several donors. V lost 7 bases, J lost 1 base, and 9 bases lay in between. The CDR3 contains 14 residues. Germline CDR1 is SGDLS and CDR2 is YYNGEE. Sequencing was performed with immunoSEQ multiplex PCR; in TCRdb, only in-frame clones are kept and a portion is missing. Among some 58,000 clones, roughly 92% were seen once, and the ten largest hold approximately 0.2%. This sequence joins TRBV9 and TRBJ2-6; possibly TRBD2 for D (6 bases). This TCR derives from a human donor in good health. The source material was T cells isolated from PBMCs. CDR3 coding DNA: TGTGCCAGCGCGCGGGGATCTGGGGCCAACGTCCTGACTTTC. As protein: CASARGSGANVLTF.